This T cell receptor beta chain emerged from a study of quantifying T cell responses using KT2 cells. Study-wide background: cDNA was made from DNase-treated RNA using alpha and beta constant primers.

Unfractionated PBMC were spiked with known numbers of KT2 clone cells. Different KT2-to-PBMC ratios were created with a constant PBMC count. The cDNA 3' end received a ligated oligonucleotide with a UMI. The first PCR ran three to four cycles with an equimolar RC1.1 and RC1.2 beta primer mix. Using its own MiXCR run on the UMI-ligation and nested PCR reads, TCRdb lists one record per CDR3 protein. Of about 30,000 distinct CDR3 sequences listed, roughly 8% are singletons. The germline V gene encodes CDR1 SGHRS and CDR2 YFSETQ. Trimming removed 0 bases at V and 6 bases at J, with 7 bases between. CDR3 length: 13 residues. This clonotype was detected ten times or more.

The receptor was isolated from a human donor. The specimen sequenced was PBMCs spiked with cells of the T cell clone KT2. V and J are TRBV5-1 and TRBJ2-1; D unclear. The CDR3 spells CASSLGYPNEQFF. CDR3 coding DNA: TGCGCCAGCAGCTTGGGTTATCCCAATGAGCAGTTCTTC.